The 10 T cell receptor beta chains below all came from one sample that was sequenced in a study of cytomegalovirus exposure and HLA in healthy donors (dated by TCRdb to the late 2010s). Library preparation was by the immunoSEQ multiplex PCR assay. For the multiplex PCR, a mixture combining 60 forward primers for TCR Vbeta segments and 13 reverse primers for TCR Jbeta segments was used. Held by TCRdb, this immuneACCESS table contains in-frame sequences only and omits some clones. Under half of the omission traces to an unresolved V gene where checked; the cause of the rest is unknown. The sample contains approximately 150,000 clones, around 79% of them found a single time. In total, the top ten clones hold approximately 2.3% of the sample. The sample taken for sequencing was PBMCs. These receptors were collected from a female donor in good health and CMV-seronegative.

V usage is TRBV7-8 and J usage is TRBJ2-7, with 8 bases lining up with TRBD2. There are 15 residues in the CDR3. CDR1 is SGHVS, CDR2 FQNEAQ, per germline. V lost 6 bases, J lost 4 bases, and 11 bases stayed unmatched. The CDR3 DNA follows: TGTGCCAGCAGTCGGAGCGGGGGCCCCCTTTACGAGCAGTACTTC. Translated, it gives CASSRSGGPLYEQYF.

The chain carries TRBV5-1 and TRBJ1-1; no clear D gene. CDR3 length: 13 amino acids. The V gene lost 0 bases and the J gene lost 11 bases, with 14 bases spanning the gap. The germline gives CDR1 SGHRS, CDR2 YFSETQ. This CDR3 reads CASSLAEGGNAFF. DNA of the CDR3: TGCGCCAGCAGCTTGGCCGAAGGCGGGAATGCTTTCTTT. Full variable domain (remainder filled in from reference TRBV5-1 and TRBJ1-1): KAGVTQTPRYLIKTRGQQVTLSCSPISGHRSVSWYQQTPGQGLQFLFEYFSETQRNKGNFPGRFSGRQFSNSRSEMNVSTLELGDSALYLCASSLAEGGNAFFGQGTRLTVV.

As regards this clone: The sample contains more than one DNA sequence encoding this CDR3. The chain uses TRBV4-3 and TRBJ1-2, with D uncertain. Germline values: CDR1 LGHNA, CDR2 YSLEER. V gave up 0 bases and J gave up 3 bases, with 8 bases separating them. This CDR3 has 14 residues. The CDR3 DNA reads as TGCGCCAGCAGCCAAGAGGCAGGTGACTATGGCTACACCTTC. It is translated as CASSQEAGDYGYTF.

V gene TRBV5-8 combines with J gene TRBJ2-1; 7 bases fit TRBD1. In germline, CDR1 is SGHTS, CDR2 YDEGEE. The CDR3 loop spans 15 amino acids. The J segment lost 4 bases and the V segment lost 0 bases, leaving 4 bases of the junction unmatched. The CDR3 nucleotides read TGTGCCAGCAGCTTGGCTGGACAGGTTTACAATGAGCAGTTCTTC. Protein: CASSLAGQVYNEQFF.

The rearrangement uses TRBV18 and TRBJ2-7, with D perhaps matching TRBD1 (6 bases). V lost 3 bases, J lost 4 bases, and 13 bases lay in between. There are 14 residues in the CDR3. The germline CDR1 and CDR2 sequences are KGHSH and LQKENI. The CDR3 loop reads CASSPKGEFYEQYF. CDR3 in DNA: TGTGCCAGCTCACCTAAGGGGGAATTTTACGAGCAGTACTTC.

This chain links TRBV6-1 with TRBJ1-5; TRBD1 is a possible D gene (5 bases). V lost 4 bases and J lost 5, with 15 bases in between. CDR1 is MNHNS and CDR2 is SASEGT in the germline V gene. The CDR3 runs to 15 residues. CDR3 residues: CASSGFMKGDQPQHF. The CDR3 nucleotides read TGTGCCAGCAGTGGGTTCATGAAAGGGGATCAGCCCCAGCATTTT.

The sample holds a few counts of this clone. The rearrangement links TRBV18 to TRBJ2-5; 11 nucleotides match TRBD2. Germline V gene lookup returns CDR1 KGHSH and CDR2 LQKENI. Trimming cost V 6 bases and J 4 bases; bases outside gene matches: 7. The CDR3 spans 15 residues. The CDR3 DNA reads TGTGCCAGCTCCCCGGGTCTAGCGGGAGGAGAGACCCAGTACTTC. This translates into CASSPGLAGGETQYF.

The V call is TRBV28, the J call TRBJ1-5; D is perhaps TRBD1 (6 bases). V dropped 5 bases and J dropped 7 bases, with 18 bases sitting between them. This CDR3 is 15 amino acids long. The germline V gene has CDR1 MDHEN and CDR2 SYDVKM. The chain's CDR3 is CASSLLQGSTQPQHF. In nucleotides, the CDR3 is TGTGCCAGCAGTCTACTACAGGGATCGACACAGCCCCAGCATTTT.

For the CDR3, the DNA is TGTGCCAGCAGTTTATCAGGGGAAACTTGGGGCTACACCTTC. Protein sequence: CASSLSGETWGYTF. V usage is TRBV28 and J usage is TRBJ1-2; perhaps TRBD1 as D (6 bases). CDR3 length: 14 amino acids. V lost 1 base to trimming and J lost 8 bases, with 14 bases between them. From germline, CDR1 is MDHEN and CDR2 SYDVKM.

A few counts support this clone. The chain couples TRBV10-3 to TRBJ2-5, with 8 bases fitting TRBD2. J lost 5 bases, V lost 2 bases, and 7 bases had no gene match. The CDR3 is 15 residues long. CDR1 is ENHRY, CDR2 SYGVKD, per germline. CDR3 protein: CAISEAGGAGETQYF. Written as DNA, the CDR3 is TGTGCCATCAGTGAGGCGGGGGGCGCGGGGGAGACCCAGTACTTC.